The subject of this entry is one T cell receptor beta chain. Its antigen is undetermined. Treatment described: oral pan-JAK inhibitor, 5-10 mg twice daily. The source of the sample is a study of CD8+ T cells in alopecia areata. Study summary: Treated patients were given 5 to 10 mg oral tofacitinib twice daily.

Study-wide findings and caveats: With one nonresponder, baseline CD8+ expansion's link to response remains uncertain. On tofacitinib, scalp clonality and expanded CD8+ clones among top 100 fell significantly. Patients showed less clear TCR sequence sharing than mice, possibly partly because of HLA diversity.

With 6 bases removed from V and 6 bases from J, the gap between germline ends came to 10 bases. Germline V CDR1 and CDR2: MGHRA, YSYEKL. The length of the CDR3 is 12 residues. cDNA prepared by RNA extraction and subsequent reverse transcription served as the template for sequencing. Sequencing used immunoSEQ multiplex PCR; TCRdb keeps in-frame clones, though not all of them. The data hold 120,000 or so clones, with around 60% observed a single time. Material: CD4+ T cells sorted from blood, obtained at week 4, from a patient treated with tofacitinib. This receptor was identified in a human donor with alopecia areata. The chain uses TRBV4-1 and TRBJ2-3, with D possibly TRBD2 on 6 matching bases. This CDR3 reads CASSPRGDTQYF. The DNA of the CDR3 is TGCGCCAGCAGTCCCCGGGGGGATACGCAGTATTTT.